The clone carrying this TCR beta chain was seen a handful of times. As yet, its antigen is unknown. CDR1 is ENHRY and CDR2 is SYGVKD in the germline V gene. CDR3 length equals 13 residues. The V end was cut by 5 bases, the J end by 2 bases, with 8 bases between. This specimen belongs to a study of T-cell reconstitution after alpha-beta-depleted transplantation in children. Overall study results and limits: At one year after transplant, newly produced T cells mostly accounted for T-cell counts and diversity. Reported findings indicate that, about two months after transplant, alpha-beta T cells came from several hundred expanded clones, which were derived from non-depleted graft cells.

Unique molecular identifiers tagged the TCRbeta library. TCRdb used MiXCR to reprocess the PCR reads, holding one entry per CDR3 protein. The profile shows about 580,000 distinct CDR3 sequences, more than 20% of them singletons. The source is a boy younger than two who had a stem cell transplant for acute myeloid leukemia, so the T cells may come from the graft donor. This chain joins TRBV10-3 and TRBJ2-3; D may match TRBD1 or TRBD2 (5 bases each). The input for sequencing was PBMCs, mostly from graft donor cells, taken 360 days after TCRalphabeta/CD19-depleted stem cell transplant. The CDR3 loop is CAISYGTTDTQYF. CDR3 DNA sequence: TGTGCCATCAGTTACGGGACCACAGATACGCAGTATTTT.